A single sample is the source of the 20 T cell receptor beta chains below, sequenced in a study of CD8 T cells in ankylosing spondylitis. Findings of the study overall: A motif of 7 to 9 highly homologous TCR beta variants was seen as apparently characteristic of ankylosing spondylitis blood.

No antigen has been identified for these receptors. MiXCR, run by TCRdb on the 5' RACE reads, gives a single entry per CDR3 protein. The table includes some 700,000 distinct CDR3 sequences, roughly 19% detected once. The source material was blood, either unsorted or a sorted T cell fraction (not recorded which). These receptors all stem from a male donor with ankylosing spondylitis.

The chain is built from TRBV13 and TRBJ2-1; possible D gene TRBD2, 7 bases. Germline CDR1 is PRHDT and CDR2 is FYEKMQ (reference sequence). The CDR3 runs to 17 residues. With 1 base removed from V and 5 bases from J, the gap between germline ends came to 18 bases. CDR3 sequence reads: CASSLAPLAGAHNEQFF. CDR3 in DNA: TGTGCCAGCAGCTTAGCCCCACTGGCGGGGGCTCACAATGAGCAGTTCTTC.

This chain connects TRBV20-1 to TRBJ1-2, with a weak D call TRBD1 (6 bases). This CDR3 contains 13 residues. The germline V and J ends were trimmed by 3 bases and 7 bases, with 15 bases remaining between them. Germline V gene data show CDR1 as DFQATT and CDR2 as SNEGSKA (reference sequence). The CDR3 DNA reads as TGCAGTGCTAGTACGGGGGCGACGCGTGGCTACACCTTC. Translated: CSASTGATRGYTF.

The chain joins TRBV28 to TRBJ2-5; the match to TRBD2 covers 11 bases. J lost 5 bases, V lost 1 base, and 15 bases had no gene match. This CDR3 is built from 19 residues. Germline lookup yields CDR1 MDHEN and CDR2 SYDVKM. The CDR3 region is CASSLLPGTSGTRFETQYF. Here the CDR3 DNA reads TGTGCCAGCAGTTTATTACCTGGGACTAGCGGAACCCGGTTCGAGACCCAGTACTTC. The full variable domain, completed using reference TRBV28 and TRBJ2-5, is DVKVTQSSRYLVKRTGEKVFLECVQDMDHENMFWYRQDPGLGLRLIYFSYDVKMKEKGDIPEGYSVSREKKERFSLILESASTNQTSMYLCASSLLPGTSGTRFETQYFGPGTRLLVL.

This rearrangement joins TRBV20-1 to TRBJ1-6, with 7 positions matching TRBD1. The junction had 14 bases not matched to a gene; V was cut back by 1 base and J by 8 bases. This CDR3 region has 17 residues. From germline, CDR1 is DFQATT and CDR2 SNEGSKA (reference sequence). This CDR3 reads CSARALGTAKPDSPLHF. CDR3 nucleotide sequence: TGCAGTGCTAGAGCCCTAGGGACAGCGAAACCGGATTCACCCCTCCACTTT.

The genes are TRBV7-9 and TRBJ2-7, with D possibly TRBD2 on 6 matching bases. Germline CDR1 reads SEHNR; CDR2 reads FQNEAQ (reference sequence). The CDR3 runs 15 residues. Trimming removed 1 base from V and 3 bases from J, with 13 bases in between. CDR3 DNA: TGTGCCAGCAGCTTAGGGGCTAGCGCGAGCTACGAGCAGTACTTC. It codes for CASSLGASASYEQYF. The full variable domain, in which reference TRBV7-9 and TRBJ2-7 provide the parts outside the CDR3, is DTGVSQNPRHKITKRGQNVTFRCDPISEHNRLYWYRQTLGQGPEFLTYFQNEAQLEKSRLLSDRFSAERPKGSFSTLEIQRTEQGDSAMYLCASSLGASASYEQYFGPGTRLTVT.

This clonotype was picked up a small number of times. The chain joins TRBV29-1 to TRBJ1-3; 7 bases match TRBD1. V lost 6 bases, J lost 0 bases, and 5 bases stayed unmatched. Looked up from germline, CDR1 is SQVTM and CDR2 is ANQGSEA. The CDR3 spans 14 residues. CDR3 DNA: TGCAGCGTCTTAGACAGGGACTCTGGAAACACCATATATTTT. Translation gives CSVLDRDSGNTIYF.

This rearrangement joins TRBV5-1 to TRBJ2-1, with D uncertain. V dropped 0 bases and J dropped 1 base, with 14 bases sitting between them. This CDR3 is built from 17 residues. The germline gives CDR1 SGHRS, CDR2 YFSETQ. The CDR3 protein is CASSLVLGSDSYNEQFF. CDR3 in DNA: TGCGCCAGCAGCTTGGTTTTGGGCTCCGATTCCTACAATGAGCAGTTCTTC.

J is TRBJ2-6 and V is TRBV5-1; 7 bases map to TRBD2. Trimming took 1 base from V and 1 from J; bases not matched to a gene: 8. CDR1 SGHRS and CDR2 YFSETQ come from the germline V gene. The CDR3 loop spans 18 amino acids. The CDR3 DNA reads as TGCGCCAGCAGCTTGAGGGGCGGGAGACAGTCTGGGGCCAACGTCCTGACTTTC. Translation gives CASSLRGGRQSGANVLTF.

This clonotype was detected only once. CDR3 protein: CAISESGERNQPQHF. DNA of the CDR3: TGTGCCATCAGTGAGTCGGGGGAACGTAATCAGCCCCAGCATTTT. This chain joins TRBV10-3 and TRBJ1-5; the D gene is possibly TRBD1 (5 bases). V was clipped by 0 bases and J by 4 bases, with 10 bases between them. The germline gives CDR1 ENHRY, CDR2 SYGVKD. The CDR3 has 15 amino acids.

In this sample, this clonotype turned up a few times. This chain connects TRBV5-1 to TRBJ1-4; 7 nucleotides match TRBD1. With 4 bases clipped from V and 5 bases from J, the junction kept 5 bases outside the gene matches. Germline assignment: CDR1 SGHRS and CDR2 YFSETQ. The CDR3 extends over 14 amino acids. CDR3 residues: CASSVGTANEKLFF. The CDR3 DNA reads as TGCGCCAGCAGCGTCGGGACAGCAAATGAAAAACTGTTTTTT.

The chain couples TRBV5-8 to TRBJ2-7; tentatively, D is TRBD2 (5 bases). Trimming removed 2 bases from V and 6 bases from J, with 12 bases in between. Germline values: CDR1 SGHTS, CDR2 YDEGEE. The CDR3 sequence is 13 residues long. The CDR3 bases are TGTGCCAGCAGCTTAGAGGGAAAACTCGAGCAGTACTTC. Translation gives CASSLEGKLEQYF.

The V call is TRBV7-2, the J call TRBJ1-2; D unclear. This CDR3 is built from 14 residues. The V gene lost 6 bases and the J gene lost 6 bases, with 17 bases spanning the gap. Per germline, CDR1 SGHTA and CDR2 FQGNSA. The CDR3 sequence: CASRSEGTVDGYTF. CDR3 DNA: TGTGCCAGCAGGTCGGAGGGCACAGTTGATGGCTACACCTTC.

This clonotype was observed a few times. The chain employs TRBV15 and TRBJ2-6; 7 positions match TRBD1. The CDR3 extends over 17 amino acids. Trimming removed 1 base from V and 0 bases from J; junction bases left unmatched: 3. Germline V lookup: CDR1 LNHNV, CDR2 YYDKDF (reference sequence). CDR3 residues: CATSRATGDSGANVLTF. CDR3 DNA: TGTGCCACCAGCAGAGCTACAGGGGACTCTGGGGCCAACGTCCTGACTTTC. Full variable domain (rest looked up from reference TRBV15 and TRBJ2-6): DAMVIQNPRYQVTQFGKPVTLSCSQTLNHNVMYWYQQKSSQAPKLLFHYYDKDFNNEADTPDNFQSRRPNTSFCFLDIRSPGLGDTAMYLCATSRATGDSGANVLTFGAGSRLTVL.

This clonotype was detected a few times. This chain uses TRBV6-8 with TRBJ2-7; D gene ambiguous. Germline CDR1 and CDR2: MNHGY and SAAAGT. Deletions cut 2 bases from V and 0 bases from J, with 5 bases between. The CDR3 sequence is 13 residues long. CDR3 sequence: CASSYKNSYEQYF. The CDR3 DNA is TGTGCCAGCAGTTACAAAAACTCCTACGAGCAGTACTTC.

This clonotype has just a few counts. The genes are TRBV2 and TRBJ2-7; D not resolved. Looked up from germline, CDR1 is SNHLY and CDR2 is FYNNEI. This CDR3 spans 14 amino acids. V was cut by 4 bases and J by 4 bases, with 14 bases left in between. CDR3 region: CASSGGSVPYEQYF. CDR3 DNA: TGTGCCAGCAGTGGAGGCAGTGTTCCTTACGAGCAGTACTTC.

This clonotype occurred a few times. The V call is TRBV4-2, the J call TRBJ2-7, with a possible D match to TRBD1 (5 bases). V lost 0 bases and J 8 bases, leaving 17 bases between the germline ends. Germline values: CDR1 LGHNA, CDR2 YNFKEQ. The CDR3 totals 15 residues. The CDR3 region is CASSQDPDNQDKQYF. In DNA, the CDR3 is TGTGCCAGCAGCCAAGATCCGGACAATCAAGACAAGCAGTACTTC.

This rearrangement joins TRBV20-1 to TRBJ2-6; the D is unclear. Germline CDR1 DFQATT, CDR2 SNEGSKA (reference sequence). The CDR3 length is 17 residues. The germline V and J ends were trimmed by 3 bases and 1 base, with 16 bases remaining between them. CDR3 bases: TGCAGTGCTAGCAAAGAATACGCTGAGTCTGGGGCCAACGTCCTGACTTTC. As protein: CSASKEYAESGANVLTF.

This clonotype turned up a few times. V is TRBV11-3 and J is TRBJ2-3; a weak D match, TRBD2 (5 bases). The V gene's germline CDR1 is SGHNT and CDR2 YENEEA. This CDR3 has 12 amino acids. Trimming removed 6 bases from V and 4 bases from J, with 8 bases in between. DNA of the CDR3: TGTGCCAGCAGGATGGAGGCAGATACGCAGTATTTT. Residues: CASRMEADTQYF.

CDR3 region: CASHPDRGFGHYGYTF. In DNA form, the CDR3 reads TGCGCCAGCCACCCGGACAGGGGATTTGGGCACTATGGCTACACCTTC. The V call is TRBV5-1, the J call TRBJ1-2, with 9 bases matching TRBD1. CDR1 and CDR2 from the germline V gene are SGHRS and YFSETQ. CDR3 length: 16 residues. V trimming: 7 bases; J trimming: 3 bases; junction bases outside the gene matches: 13. Drawing the rest from reference TRBV5-1 and TRBJ1-2, the complete variable domain is KAGVTQTPRYLIKTRGQQVTLSCSPISGHRSVSWYQQTPGQGLQFLFEYFSETQRNKGNFPGRFSGRQFSNSRSEMNVSTLELGDSALYLCASHPDRGFGHYGYTFGSGTRLTVV.

The J gene is TRBJ1-6, the V gene TRBV28; TRBD1 aligns across 8 bases. This CDR3 is built from 14 residues. The J segment lost 12 bases and the V segment lost 6 bases, leaving 10 bases of the junction unmatched. Germline V gene lookup returns CDR1 MDHEN and CDR2 SYDVKM. CDR3 amino acids: CASSQGQGRLPLHF. For the CDR3, the DNA is TGTGCCAGCAGCCAAGGACAGGGCCGTCTACCCCTCCACTTT. Drawing the rest from reference TRBV28 and TRBJ1-6, the complete variable domain is DVKVTQSSRYLVKRTGEKVFLECVQDMDHENMFWYRQDPGLGLRLIYFSYDVKMKEKGDIPEGYSVSREKKERFSLILESASTNQTSMYLCASSQGQGRLPLHFGNGTRLTVT.